This T cell receptor (beta chain) was recorded in a study of blood T cell repertoires in COVID-19. In the authors' workflow: From reference gene primer amplification, estimates of nucleated cell counts were derived. This table comes from immunoSEQ multiplex PCR, and its TCRdb copy is limited to in-frame clones, with some not included. V and J calls and clone size come straight from that table; D and trimming were deduced from the DNA. The sample has tens of thousands of clones, around 90% seen once. Sequencing was carried out using peripheral blood. The TCR comes from a woman of 80 years or more with acute or convalescent COVID-19.

The DNA of the CDR3 is TGTGCCAGCAGGCGGGGGGACTGGACCGATACGCAGTATTTT. It is translated as CASRRGDWTDTQYF. The chain employs TRBV2 and TRBJ2-3; TRBD2 matches at 8 bases. CDR3 length: 14 residues. Germline CDR1 SNHLY, CDR2 FYNNEI. Losses at the gene ends were 6 bases for V and 6 bases for J; bases not matched to a gene: 8.